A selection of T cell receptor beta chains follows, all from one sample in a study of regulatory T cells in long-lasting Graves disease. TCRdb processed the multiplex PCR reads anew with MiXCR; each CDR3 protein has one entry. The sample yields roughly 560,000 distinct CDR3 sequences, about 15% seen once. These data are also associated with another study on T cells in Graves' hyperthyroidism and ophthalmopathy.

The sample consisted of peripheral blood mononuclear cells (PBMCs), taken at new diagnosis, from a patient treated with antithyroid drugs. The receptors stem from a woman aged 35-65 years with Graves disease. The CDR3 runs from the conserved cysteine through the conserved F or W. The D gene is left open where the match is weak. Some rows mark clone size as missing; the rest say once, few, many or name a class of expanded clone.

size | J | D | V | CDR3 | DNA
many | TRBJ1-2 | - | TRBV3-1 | CASSQDSVGAGYTF | TGTGCCAGCAGCCAAGATAGCGTAGGGGCAGGCTACACCTTC
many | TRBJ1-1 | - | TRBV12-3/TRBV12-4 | CATQGMNTEAFF | TGTGCCACTCAGGGGATGAACACTGAAGCTTTCTTT
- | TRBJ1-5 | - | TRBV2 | CASSPGVQPQHF | TGTGCCAGCAGCCCAGGAGTTCAGCCCCAGCATTTT
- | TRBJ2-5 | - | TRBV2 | CATRPGTSQGTQYF | TGTGCCACTCGCCCCGGGACAAGCCAAGGGACCCAGTACTTC
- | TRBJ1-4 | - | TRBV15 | CATSRAGTPGLELFF | TGTGCCACCAGCAGAGCAGGGACTCCCGGTTTAGAACTGTTTTTT
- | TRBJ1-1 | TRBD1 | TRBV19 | CASSIDRGASSEAFF | TGTGCCAGTAGTATAGACAGGGGGGCGTCGAGTGAAGCTTTCTTT
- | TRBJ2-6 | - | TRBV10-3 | CAITRDLSSGANVLTF | TGTGCCATCACCCGGGACCTCAGCTCTGGGGCCAACGTCCTGACTTTC
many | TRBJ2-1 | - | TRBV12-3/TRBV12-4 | CASGSVYEQFF | TGTGCCAGCGGGTCGGTATACGAGCAGTTCTTC
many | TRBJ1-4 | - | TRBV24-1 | CATSDCRPTPNEKLFF | TGTGCCACCAGTGATTGCAGACCAACTCCGAATGAAAAACTGTTTTTT
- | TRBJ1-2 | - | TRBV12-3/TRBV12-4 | CASSLEWRGSYGYTF | TGTGCCAGCAGCTTGGAATGGCGGGGAAGCTATGGCTACACCTTC
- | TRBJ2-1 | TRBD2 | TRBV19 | CASSIRLAGPAVGEQFF | TGTGCCAGTAGTATCCGGCTAGCGGGGCCCGCAGTCGGTGAGCAGTTCTTC
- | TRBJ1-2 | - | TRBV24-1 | CATPPEGDYGYTF | TGTGCCACCCCCCCCGAGGGTGACTATGGCTACACCTTC
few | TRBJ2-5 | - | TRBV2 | CASSEAYGETQYF | TGTGCCAGCAGTGAAGCTTACGGGGAGACCCAGTACTTC
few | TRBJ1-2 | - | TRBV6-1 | CASSTRDESYGYTF | TGTGCCAGCAGTACCCGGGATGAGTCCTATGGCTACACCTTC
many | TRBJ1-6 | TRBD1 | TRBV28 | CASSLEGTGDSPLHF | TGTGCCAGCAGTTTAGAGGGGACAGGGGATTCACCCCTCCACTTT
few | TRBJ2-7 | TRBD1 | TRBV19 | CASRGLDRGNYEQYF | TGTGCCAGTAGGGGACTTGACAGGGGTAACTACGAGCAGTACTTC
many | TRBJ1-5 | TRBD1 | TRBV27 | CASRSGTGQPQHF | TGTGCCAGCAGATCCGGGACAGGACAGCCCCAGCATTTT
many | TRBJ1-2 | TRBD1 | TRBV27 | CASSSRQGSYGYTF | TGTGCCAGCAGTTCGAGACAGGGAAGTTATGGCTACACCTTC
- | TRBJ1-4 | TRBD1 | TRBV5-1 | CASSSETGAYEKLFF | TGCGCCAGCAGCTCAGAGACAGGGGCGTACGAAAAACTGTTTTTT
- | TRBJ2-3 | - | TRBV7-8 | CASSLEGTPLDTQYF | TGTGCCAGCAGCTTAGAGGGGACCCCCCTAGATACGCAGTATTTT
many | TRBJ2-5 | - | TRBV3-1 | CASSQVGFGETQYF | TGTGCCAGCAGCCAAGTAGGGTTTGGGGAGACCCAGTACTTC
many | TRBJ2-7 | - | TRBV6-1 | CAIPRAPGSFEQYF | TGTGCCATCCCCAGAGCGCCAGGGTCCTTCGAGCAGTACTTC
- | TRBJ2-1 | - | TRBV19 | CASTTLNEQFF | TGTGCCAGTACTACCCTCAATGAGCAGTTCTTC
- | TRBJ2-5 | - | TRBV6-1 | CARGTGDVETQYF | TGTGCCAGGGGGACCGGGGACGTCGAGACCCAGTACTTC
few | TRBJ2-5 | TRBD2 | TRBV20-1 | CSAGGAAETQYF | TGCAGTGCCGGGGGGGCCGCGGAGACCCAGTACTTC
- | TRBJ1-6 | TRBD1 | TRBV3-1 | CASSPTGTGYNSPLHF | TGTGCCAGCAGCCCCACCGGGACAGGCTATAATTCACCCCTCCACTTT
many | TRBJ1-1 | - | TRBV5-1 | CASSLDAGYTEAFF | TGCGCCAGCAGCTTGGATGCTGGATACACTGAAGCTTTCTTT
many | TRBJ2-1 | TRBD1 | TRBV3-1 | CASSRGTGQGRNEQFF | TGTGCCAGCAGCCGTGGGACAGGGCAAGGTCGAAATGAGCAGTTCTTC
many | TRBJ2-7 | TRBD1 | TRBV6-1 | CASTLGTGGSYEQYF | TGTGCCAGCACTTTGGGGACAGGGGGCTCCTACGAGCAGTACTTC
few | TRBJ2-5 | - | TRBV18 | CASSQELQETQYF | TGTGCCAGCTCACAGGAGTTACAAGAGACCCAGTACTTC
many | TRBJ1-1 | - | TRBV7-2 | CASSLAGLTAEAFF | TGTGCCAGCAGCTTAGCGGGCCTTACGGCTGAAGCTTTCTTT
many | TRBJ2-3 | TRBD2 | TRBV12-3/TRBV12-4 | CASSLGGGIDTQYF | TGTGCCAGCAGTTTAGGGGGGGGGATCGATACGCAGTATTTT
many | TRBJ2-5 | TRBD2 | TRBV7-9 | CASSLSLAGELRETQYF | TGTGCCAGCAGCTTATCCCTAGCGGGGGAACTACGAGAGACCCAGTACTTC
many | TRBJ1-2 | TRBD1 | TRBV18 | CASSSTTGEGYGYTF | TGTGCCAGCTCATCCACGACAGGGGAAGGGTATGGCTACACCTTC
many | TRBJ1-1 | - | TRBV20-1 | CSASSGHTEAFF | TGCAGTGCTAGCTCGGGTCACACTGAAGCTTTCTTT
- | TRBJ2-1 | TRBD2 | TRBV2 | CASSALAGGLGEQFF | TGTGCCAGCAGTGCCCTAGCGGGGGGCCTGGGTGAGCAGTTCTTC
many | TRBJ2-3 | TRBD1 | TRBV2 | CASRDRGQTQYF | TGTGCCAGCAGGGACAGGGGGCAAACGCAGTATTTT